This T cell receptor (beta chain) stems from a study of T cell changes during pregnancy in multiple sclerosis. CDR3 size: 14 residues. Germline CDR1 and CDR2: MNHNS and SASEGT. Trimming cost V 3 bases and J 7 bases, with 10 bases left between them. Assay used: immunoSEQ multiplex PCR; TCRdb lists only in-frame clones, some missing. The sample has some 60,000 clones, 87% seen once. V is TRBV6-1 and J is TRBJ1-6; maybe TRBD1 (5 bases). This receptor was taken from a human donor whose cells served as feeder cells for cultures in a pregnancy study. Sequenced input: peripheral blood from another person, used as feeder cells. The CDR3: CASSERGRNSPLHF. CDR3 in DNA: TGTGCCAGCAGTGAGCGGGGGAGGAATTCACCCCTCCACTTT.